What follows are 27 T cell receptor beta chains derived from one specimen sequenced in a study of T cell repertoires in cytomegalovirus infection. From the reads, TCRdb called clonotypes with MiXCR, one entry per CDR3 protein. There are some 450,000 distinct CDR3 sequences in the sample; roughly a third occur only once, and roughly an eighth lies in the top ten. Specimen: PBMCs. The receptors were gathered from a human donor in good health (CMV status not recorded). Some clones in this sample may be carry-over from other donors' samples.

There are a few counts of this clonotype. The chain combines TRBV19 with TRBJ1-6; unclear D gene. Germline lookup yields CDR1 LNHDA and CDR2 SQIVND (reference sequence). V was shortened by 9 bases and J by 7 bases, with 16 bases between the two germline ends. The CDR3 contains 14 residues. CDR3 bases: TGTGCCAGCGGAGACGAGGGCGTGAATTCACCCCTCCACTTT. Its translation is CASGDEGVNSPLHF.

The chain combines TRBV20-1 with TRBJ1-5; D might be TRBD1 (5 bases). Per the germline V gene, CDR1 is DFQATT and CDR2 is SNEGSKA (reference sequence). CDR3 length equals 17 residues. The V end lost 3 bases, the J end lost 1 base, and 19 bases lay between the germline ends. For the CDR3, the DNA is TGCAGTGCTAGGGGCACCGGGACCCTGGGAAGCAATCAGCCCCAGCATTTT. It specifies CSARGTGTLGSNQPQHF.

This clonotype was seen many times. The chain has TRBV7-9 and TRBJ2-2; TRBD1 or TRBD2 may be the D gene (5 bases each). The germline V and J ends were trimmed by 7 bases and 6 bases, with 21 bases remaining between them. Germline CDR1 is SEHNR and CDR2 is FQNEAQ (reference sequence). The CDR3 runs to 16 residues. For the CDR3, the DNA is TGTGCCAGCACTAAGATCAACACGGGGACGGCCGGGGAGCTGTTTTTT. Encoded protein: CASTKINTGTAGELFF.

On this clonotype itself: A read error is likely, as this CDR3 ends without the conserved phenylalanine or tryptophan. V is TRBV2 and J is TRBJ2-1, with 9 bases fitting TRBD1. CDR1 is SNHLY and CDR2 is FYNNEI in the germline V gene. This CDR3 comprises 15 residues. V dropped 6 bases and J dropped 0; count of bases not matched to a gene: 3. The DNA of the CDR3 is TGTGCCAGCAGCCCGACAGGGGGCTCCTACAATGAGCAGTTCTTA. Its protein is CASSPTGGSYNEQFL.

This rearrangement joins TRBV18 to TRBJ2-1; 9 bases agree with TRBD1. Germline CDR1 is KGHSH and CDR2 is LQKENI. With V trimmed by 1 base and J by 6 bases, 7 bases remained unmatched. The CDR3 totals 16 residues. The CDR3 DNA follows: TGTGCCAGCTCACCACAGGGGACAGGGCTCCGCAATGAGCAGTTCTTC. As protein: CASSPQGTGLRNEQFF.

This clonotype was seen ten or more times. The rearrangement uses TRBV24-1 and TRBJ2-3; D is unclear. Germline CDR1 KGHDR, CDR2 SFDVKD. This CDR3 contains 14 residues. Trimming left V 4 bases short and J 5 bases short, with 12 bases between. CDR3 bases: TGTGCCACCAGTGACCTCGTGACGGGAGATACGCAGTATTTT. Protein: CATSDLVTGDTQYF.

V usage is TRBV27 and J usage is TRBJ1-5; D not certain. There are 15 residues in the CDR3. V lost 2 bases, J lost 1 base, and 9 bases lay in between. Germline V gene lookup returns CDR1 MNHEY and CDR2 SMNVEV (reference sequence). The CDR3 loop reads CASSLSTESNQPQHF. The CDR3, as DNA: TGTGCCAGCAGTTTAAGCACAGAGAGCAATCAGCCCCAGCATTTT.

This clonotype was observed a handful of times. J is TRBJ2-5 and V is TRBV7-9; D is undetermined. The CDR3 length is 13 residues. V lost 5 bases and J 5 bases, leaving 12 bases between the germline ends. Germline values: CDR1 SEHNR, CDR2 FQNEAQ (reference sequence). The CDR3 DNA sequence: TGTGCCAGCAGCCCCGTGTGGGTGGAGACCCAGTACTTC. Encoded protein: CASSPVWVETQYF.

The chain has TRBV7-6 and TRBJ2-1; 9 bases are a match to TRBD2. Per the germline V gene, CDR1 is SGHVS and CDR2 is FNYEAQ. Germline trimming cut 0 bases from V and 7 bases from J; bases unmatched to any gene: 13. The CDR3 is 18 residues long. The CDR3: CASSLASVRGLANNEQFF. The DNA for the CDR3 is TGTGCCAGCAGCTTAGCTTCTGTTAGAGGACTAGCGAATAATGAGCAGTTCTTC. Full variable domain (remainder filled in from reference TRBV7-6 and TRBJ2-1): GAGVSQSPRYKVTKRGQDVALRCDPISGHVSLYWYRQALGQGPEFLTYFNYEAQQDKSGLPNDRFSAERPEGSISTLTIQRTEQRDSAMYRCASSLASVRGLANNEQFFGPGTRLTVL.

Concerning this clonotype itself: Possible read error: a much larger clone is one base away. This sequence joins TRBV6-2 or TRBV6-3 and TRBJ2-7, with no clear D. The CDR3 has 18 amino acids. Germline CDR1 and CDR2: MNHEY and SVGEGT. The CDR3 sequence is CASSYVQARPHQLYEQHF. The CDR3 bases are TGTGCCAGCAGTTACGTCCAGGCCCGTCCCCACCAACTCTACGAGCAGCACTTC.

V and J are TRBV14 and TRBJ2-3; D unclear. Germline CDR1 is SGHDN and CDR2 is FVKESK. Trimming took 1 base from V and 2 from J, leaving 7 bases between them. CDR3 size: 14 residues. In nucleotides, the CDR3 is TGTGCCAGCAGCCAAGGGACGGCCACAGATACGCAGTATTTT. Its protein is CASSQGTATDTQYF.

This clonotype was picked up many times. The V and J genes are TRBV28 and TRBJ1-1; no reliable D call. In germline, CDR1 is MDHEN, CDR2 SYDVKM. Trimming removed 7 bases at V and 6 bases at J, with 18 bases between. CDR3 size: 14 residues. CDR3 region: CASTDPGDRPEAFF. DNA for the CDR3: TGTGCCAGCACCGACCCTGGTGATCGGCCTGAAGCTTTCTTT.

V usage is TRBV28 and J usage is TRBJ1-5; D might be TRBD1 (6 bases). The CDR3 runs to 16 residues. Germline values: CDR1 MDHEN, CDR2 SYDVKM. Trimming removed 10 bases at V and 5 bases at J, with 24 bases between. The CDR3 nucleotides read TGTGCCATCAGGGGACTATGGGGGGTCGCGGATCAGCCCCAGCATTTT. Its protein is CAIRGLWGVADQPQHF.

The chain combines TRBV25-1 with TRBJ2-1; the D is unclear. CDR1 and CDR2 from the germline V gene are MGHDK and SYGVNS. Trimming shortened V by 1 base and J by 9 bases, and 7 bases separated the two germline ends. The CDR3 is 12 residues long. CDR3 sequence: CASSESVGEQFF. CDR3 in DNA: TGTGCCAGCAGTGAATCAGTGGGTGAGCAGTTCTTC.

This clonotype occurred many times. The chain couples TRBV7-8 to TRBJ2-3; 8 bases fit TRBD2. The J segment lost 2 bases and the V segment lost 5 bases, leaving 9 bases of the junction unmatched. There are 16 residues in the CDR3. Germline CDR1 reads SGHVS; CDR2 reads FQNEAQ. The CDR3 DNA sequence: TGTGCCAGCAGCATAGGGGCGGGGGGTTCCACAGATACGCAGTATTTT. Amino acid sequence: CASSIGAGGSTDTQYF. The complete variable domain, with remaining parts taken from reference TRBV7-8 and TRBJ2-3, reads GAGVSQSPRYKVAKRGQDVALRCDPISGHVSLFWYQQALGQGPEFLTYFQNEAQLDKSGLPSDRFFAERPEGSVSTLKIQRTQQEDSAVYLCASSIGAGGSTDTQYFGPGTRLTVL.

In nucleotides, the CDR3 is TGTGCCAGCAGTTTATCACCCGGGATAGAGACCCAGTACTTC. Translation: CASSLSPGIETQYF. The V and J genes are TRBV28 and TRBJ2-5; weak D call: TRBD2 (5 bases). Trimming cost V 1 base and J 4 bases, with 10 bases left between them. The CDR3 consists of 14 residues. Germline V lookup: CDR1 MDHEN, CDR2 SYDVKM.

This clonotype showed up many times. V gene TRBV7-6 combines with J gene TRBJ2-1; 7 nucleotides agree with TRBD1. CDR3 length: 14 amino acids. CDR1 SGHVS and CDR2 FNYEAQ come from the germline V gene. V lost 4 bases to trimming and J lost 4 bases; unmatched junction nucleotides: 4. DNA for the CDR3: TGTGCCAGCAGCTACGGGACAGTATACAATGAGCAGTTCTTC. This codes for CASSYGTVYNEQFF.

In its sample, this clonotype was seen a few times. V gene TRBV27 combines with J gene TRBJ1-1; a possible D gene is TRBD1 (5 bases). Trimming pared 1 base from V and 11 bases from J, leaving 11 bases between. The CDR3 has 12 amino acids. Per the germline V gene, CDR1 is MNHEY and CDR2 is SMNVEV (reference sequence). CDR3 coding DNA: TGTGCCAGCAGTTTATTGGGGGTTGCGGCTTTCTTT. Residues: CASSLLGVAAFF.

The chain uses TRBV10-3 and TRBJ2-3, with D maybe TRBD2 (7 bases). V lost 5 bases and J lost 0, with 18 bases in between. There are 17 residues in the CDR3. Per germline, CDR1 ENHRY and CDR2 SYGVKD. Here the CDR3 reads CAISPAAAGHSTDTQYF. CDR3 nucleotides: TGTGCCATCAGTCCCGCAGCAGCGGGACATAGCACAGATACGCAGTATTTT.

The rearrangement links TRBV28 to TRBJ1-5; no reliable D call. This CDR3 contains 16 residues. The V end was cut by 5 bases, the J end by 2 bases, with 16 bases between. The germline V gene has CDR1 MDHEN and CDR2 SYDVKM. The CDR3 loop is CASSPRFARGNQPQHF. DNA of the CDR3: TGTGCCAGCAGTCCCCGATTCGCCCGAGGCAATCAGCCCCAGCATTTT. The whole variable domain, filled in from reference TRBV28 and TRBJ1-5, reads DVKVTQSSRYLVKRTGEKVFLECVQDMDHENMFWYRQDPGLGLRLIYFSYDVKMKEKGDIPEGYSVSREKKERFSLILESASTNQTSMYLCASSPRFARGNQPQHFGDGTRLSIL.

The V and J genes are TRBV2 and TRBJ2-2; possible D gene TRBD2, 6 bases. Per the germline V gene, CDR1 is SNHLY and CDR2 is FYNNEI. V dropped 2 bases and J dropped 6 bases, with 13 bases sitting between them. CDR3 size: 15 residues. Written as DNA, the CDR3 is TGTGCCAGCAGTGAATGGGGCGGGACGGCCGGGGAGCTGTTTTTT. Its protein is CASSEWGGTAGELFF.

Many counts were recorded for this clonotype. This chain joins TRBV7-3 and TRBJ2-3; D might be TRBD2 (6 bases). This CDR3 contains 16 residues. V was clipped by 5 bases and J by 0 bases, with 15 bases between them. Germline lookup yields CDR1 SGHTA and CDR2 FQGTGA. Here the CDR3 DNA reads TGTGCCAGCAGCCCTTCTCTAGCGCCTAGCACAGATACGCAGTATTTT. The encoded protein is CASSPSLAPSTDTQYF.

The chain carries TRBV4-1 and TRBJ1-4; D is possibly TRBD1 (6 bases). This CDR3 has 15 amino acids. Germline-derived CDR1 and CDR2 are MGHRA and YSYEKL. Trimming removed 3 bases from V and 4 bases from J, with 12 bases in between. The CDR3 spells CASSQLTGDNEKLFF. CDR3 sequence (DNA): TGCGCCAGCAGCCAGCTGACAGGAGATAATGAAAAACTGTTTTTT.

The chain's CDR3 is CASSDPWGRWGYGYTF. As DNA, the CDR3 is TGTGCCAGCAGTGATCCGTGGGGGCGATGGGGCTATGGCTACACCTTC. The chain has TRBV6-1 and TRBJ1-2, with D perhaps TRBD1 (6 bases). Germline values: CDR1 MNHNS, CDR2 SASEGT. V dropped 3 bases and J dropped 4 bases, with 18 bases sitting between them. This CDR3 has 16 residues.

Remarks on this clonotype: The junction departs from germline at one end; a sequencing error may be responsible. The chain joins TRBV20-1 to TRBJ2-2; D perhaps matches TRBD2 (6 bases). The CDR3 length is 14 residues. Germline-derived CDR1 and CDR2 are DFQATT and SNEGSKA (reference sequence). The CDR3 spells CSASGGANTGEMFF. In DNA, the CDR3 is TGCAGTGCTAGTGGCGGGGCGAACACCGGGGAGATGTTTTTT.

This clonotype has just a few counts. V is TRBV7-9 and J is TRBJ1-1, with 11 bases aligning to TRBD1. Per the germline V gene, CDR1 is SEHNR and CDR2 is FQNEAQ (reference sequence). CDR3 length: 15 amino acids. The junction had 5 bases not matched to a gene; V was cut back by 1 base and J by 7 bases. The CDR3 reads CASSLEGQGESEAFF. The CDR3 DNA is TGTGCCAGCAGCTTAGAGGGACAGGGGGAAAGTGAAGCTTTCTTT.

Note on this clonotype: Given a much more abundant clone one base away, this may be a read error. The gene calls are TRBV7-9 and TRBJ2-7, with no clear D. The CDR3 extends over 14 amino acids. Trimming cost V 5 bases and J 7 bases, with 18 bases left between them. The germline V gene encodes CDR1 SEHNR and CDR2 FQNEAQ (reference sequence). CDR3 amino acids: CASSPLYEWYEQYF. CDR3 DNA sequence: TGTGCCAGCAGCCCCCTCTATGAATGGTATGAGCAGTACTTC.